This T cell receptor beta chain was obtained from a study of response to subunit inactivated influenza vaccine. Study-wide results and caveats: Authors proposed each seasonal influenza vaccination draws in few new T cells.

Ten or more counts support this clonotype. Its specificity is unknown. From germline, CDR1 is MNHEY and CDR2 SVGAGI. Germline trimming cut 4 bases from V and 0 bases from J; bases unmatched to any gene: 9. CDR3 length equals 17 residues. TCRdb used MiXCR to reprocess the RT-PCR reads, holding one entry per CDR3 protein. This sample has approximately 530,000 distinct CDR3 sequences; 6% to 9% occur once, and the top ten carry roughly 13%. The sequence was collected from a man between 45 and 75 years old who received an inactivated influenza vaccine. Material: PBMCs from blood, obtained less than 25 months after vaccination. V gene TRBV6-5 combines with J gene TRBJ2-1; TRBD2 matches at 7 bases. This CDR3 is CASSSTTSPSSYNEQFF. For the CDR3, the DNA is TGTGCCAGCAGTTCGACGACTAGCCCTAGCTCCTACAATGAGCAGTTCTTC.